Described below is a single T cell receptor beta chain sequence and its context. Its antigen remains unidentified. Per the germline V gene, CDR1 is SEHNR and CDR2 is FQNEAQ (reference sequence). The CDR3 sequence is 15 residues long. The V end was cut by 3 bases, the J end by 3 bases, with 14 bases between. These data originate in a study of beta chain features in type 1 diabetes. Study information: The samples had approximately 110 million sorted cells examined in all.

Since all of the isolated RNA was reverse transcribed, expressed TCRB transcripts were what got sequenced. Assay: immunoSEQ multiplex PCR; the TCRdb copy retains only in-frame clones and omits some. The sample lists about 330,000 clones; 11% were seen once. Study-wide findings and caveats: Patients' naive, central memory and Treg TCRB repertoires seemed closer to one another than those of healthy donors. Using cDNA template may skew counts toward highly expressing activated cells. In every one of the four CD4+ subsets, TCRB CDR3s were moderately but significantly shorter in Type 1 diabetes patients.

The chain recombines TRBV7-9 with TRBJ1-2; D may be TRBD1 (6 bases). Source material: naive CD4+ T cells from blood. The sequence derives from a woman under 40 in good health. CDR3 DNA: TGTGCCAGCAGCTTTTGGGCGGACAGAGACTATGGCTACACCTTC. Amino acid sequence: CASSFWADRDYGYTF.